What follows describes a single TCR beta chain. Its binding antigen is unknown. No much larger clone exists at a distance of one base, and base qualities are not known. The immunoSEQ Assay, a bias-controlled multiplex PCR, was used to amplify TCRbeta CDR3 regions from genomic DNA. The paper's data handling went like this. Nucleated cell counts per sample were estimated from amplification of reference gene primers within the assay. To quantify the absolute abundance of each unique TCRbeta CDR3 rearrangement, sequence reads were collapsed and filtered. For each sample, productive Simpson clonality was calculated as the square root of Simpson's diversity index over productive rearrangements. TCRdb mirrors the immuneACCESS table, restricted to in-frame sequences. Some clones are absent from its copies; in checked studies, under half trace to an unresolved V gene, and the reason for the others is unknown. V, J and clone size were drawn from that table, and D and trimming were deduced from the DNA. Here the sample has 140,000 to 150,000 clones; roughly 80% occur a single time. Around 3.4% of the sample is taken by the ten largest.

This sample was included in a study of blood T cell repertoires in COVID-19 (dated by TCRdb to 2018 to 2021). With regard to the full study: Collaborator samples came from the United States, Italy and Spain and covered acute and convalescent phases of COVID-19. Deeply sampled blood TCRbeta repertoires from subjects exposed to, actively infected with, or recovered from COVID-19 were included in the dataset. The prospective study material was composed of cDNA or gDNA derived from T cells, B-cell-depleted T cells, or PBMCs. A freely available public database, intended as a resource for researchers studying the immune response to SARS-CoV-2, is where the repertoires were released. The samples were drawn from the first 160 participants of the ongoing ImmuneRACE study and from roughly 1,300 subjects provided by 6 global collaborators. Where HLA class I and class II types were available, the types were taken from metadata supplied by the sample provider, not from assay-based typing. Nearly every sample came with metadata listing a de-identified subject ID, COVID-19 status, age in years and sex.

The investigation overall reported the following: Clinical and demographic metadata were provided uncurated, with the amount varying by source and participant.

The CDR3 contains 13 residues, cysteine and phenylalanine counted. Left in the record is the CDR3 DNA by itself, 39 bases read in frame from the first base. According to the germline V gene, CDR1 reads SGHRS and CDR2 reads YFSETQ. The V end loses 0 bases and the J end loses 9 bases, and a stretch of 10 bases separates them. Samples from volunteer blood donors who had recovered from COVID-19 were contributed by a second Seattle source. Collaborating institutions collected whole blood in K2EDTA tubes following their own protocols. For TCRbeta analysis, collaborators shipped samples as frozen whole blood, isolated PBMCs, or DNA extracted from either of those sample types.

The TCR originated in a man between 65 and 85 years old who had recovered from COVID-19. The chain joins TRBV5-1 to TRBJ2-1; perhaps TRBD1 is the D gene, with 6 bases matching. Sequencing was done on a sample of peripheral blood. The CDR3 region: CASSLEWGPEQFF. The sequence in DNA is TGCGCCAGCAGCTTGGAATGGGGGCCTGAGCAGTTCTTC.